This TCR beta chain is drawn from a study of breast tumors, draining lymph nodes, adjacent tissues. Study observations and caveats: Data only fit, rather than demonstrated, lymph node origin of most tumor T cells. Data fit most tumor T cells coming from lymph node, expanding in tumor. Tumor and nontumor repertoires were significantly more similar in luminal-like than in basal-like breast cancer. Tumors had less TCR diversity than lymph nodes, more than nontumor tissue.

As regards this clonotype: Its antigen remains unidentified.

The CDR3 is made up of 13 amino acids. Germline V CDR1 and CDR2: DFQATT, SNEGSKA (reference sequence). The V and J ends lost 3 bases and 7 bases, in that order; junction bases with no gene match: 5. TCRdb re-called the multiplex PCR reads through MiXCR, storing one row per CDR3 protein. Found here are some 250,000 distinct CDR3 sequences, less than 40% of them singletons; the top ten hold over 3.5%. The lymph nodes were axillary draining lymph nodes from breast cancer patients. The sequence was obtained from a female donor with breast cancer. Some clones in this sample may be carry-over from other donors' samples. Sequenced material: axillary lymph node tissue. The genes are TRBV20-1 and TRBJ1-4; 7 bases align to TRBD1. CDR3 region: CSARTGRAEKLFF. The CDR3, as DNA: TGCAGTGCTAGGACAGGGAGGGCTGAAAAACTGTTTTTT.